The 18 T cell receptor beta chains below were found in one sample sequenced in a study of Graves' ophthalmopathy and Graves' hyperthyroidism. Amplified material comprised TCR beta CDR3 regions derived from RNA transcripts. The first-round RT-PCR employed HTBI primers together with the Qiagen OneStep RT-PCR kit. A multiplex PCR was then performed as the second round. A single record per CDR3 protein comes from TCRdb applying MiXCR to the multiplex PCR reads. The repertoire consists of about 420,000 distinct CDR3 sequences, with roughly 21% occurring once and the leading ten covering approximately 3%. Sequenced: peripheral blood. The receptors were gathered from a young woman with stable Graves' hyperthyroidism.

The genes are TRBV20-1 and TRBJ1-1; D is perhaps TRBD1 (6 bases). The CDR3 extends over 14 amino acids. Trimming stripped 5 bases from V and 7 bases from J, with 20 bases between. Germline CDR1 reads DFQATT; CDR2 reads SNEGSKA (reference sequence). CDR3 DNA: TGCAGTGCTTACAATGTTGGGGGGCGCGATGAAGCTTTCTTT. Protein sequence: CSAYNVGGRDEAFF.

This sequence joins TRBV3-1 and TRBJ1-2; no clear D gene. The germline gives CDR1 LGHDT, CDR2 YNNKEL (reference sequence). With 4 bases removed from V and 4 bases from J, the gap between germline ends came to 13 bases. This CDR3 contains 14 residues. The CDR3 DNA reads TGTGCCAGCAGCCTCCTTTCGGACTTCTATGGCTACACCTTC. Its protein product is CASSLLSDFYGYTF.

The chain is built from TRBV20-1 and TRBJ1-2, with 9 bases that match TRBD1. This CDR3 contains 13 residues. The germline V gene has CDR1 DFQATT and CDR2 SNEGSKA (reference sequence). V was clipped by 5 bases and J by 4 bases; unmatched bases: 5. CDR3 residues: CSAHTGGLYGYTF. The DNA of the CDR3 is TGCAGTGCTCATACAGGGGGCCTCTATGGCTACACCTTC.

There are many counts of this clonotype. The chain is built from TRBV30 and TRBJ2-7, with a tentative D call TRBD2 (5 bases). Trimming stripped 1 base from V and 5 bases from J, with 12 bases between. Germline CDR1 reads GTSNPN; CDR2 reads SVGIG (reference sequence). The CDR3 has 13 amino acids. This CDR3 is CAWSDLATHEQYF. As DNA, the CDR3 is TGTGCCTGGAGTGATTTAGCGACCCACGAGCAGTACTTC.

V usage is TRBV12-3 or TRBV12-4 and J usage is TRBJ2-5; TRBD1 matches at 7 bases. The CDR3 is 14 residues long. V shed 4 bases and J 1 base; nucleotides not matched to a gene: 3. CDR3 amino acids: CASSSWDSQETQYF. The CDR3 bases are TGTGCCAGCAGTTCCTGGGACAGCCAAGAGACCCAGTACTTC.

This clonotype was seen repeatedly, ten times or more. The genes are TRBV6-7 and TRBJ1-5; no reliable D call. TRBV6-7 is treated as an ORF (open reading frame) with a function not yet certain. Trimming cost V 7 bases and J 3 bases, with 16 bases left between them. CDR3 length: 15 residues. The CDR3 loop is CASTPGRANNQPQHF. The CDR3, as DNA: TGTGCCAGCACTCCGGGTCGGGCGAACAATCAGCCCCAGCATTTT.

This clonotype was detected only a few times. The rearrangement links TRBV5-1 to TRBJ1-1; 7 bases agree with TRBD1. CDR3 length: 14 residues. Germline V gene data show CDR1 as SGHRS and CDR2 as YFSETQ. V lost 5 bases to trimming and J lost 4 bases; unmatched junction nucleotides: 8. CDR3 DNA: TGCGCCAGCAGGCTCAGGGGGGCGGGCACTGAAGCTTTCTTT. This translates into CASRLRGAGTEAFF. Looking up the rest from reference TRBV5-1 and TRBJ1-1 gives the full variable domain: KAGVTQTPRYLIKTRGQQVTLSCSPISGHRSVSWYQQTPGQGLQFLFEYFSETQRNKGNFPGRFSGRQFSNSRSEMNVSTLELGDSALYLCASRLRGAGTEAFFGQGTRLTVV.

This chain joins TRBV27 and TRBJ2-2; TRBD1 matches at 10 bases. Per the germline V gene, CDR1 is MNHEY and CDR2 is SMNVEV (reference sequence). V lost 5 bases and J lost 7; bases outside the gene matches: 16. This CDR3 contains 18 residues. In DNA, the CDR3 is TGTGCCAGCAGTCTTTCGGGACAGGGGCCCGGAGGAAGCGGGGAGCTGTTTTTT. Translated, it gives CASSLSGQGPGGSGELFF.

In its sample, this clonotype was seen a few times. CDR3 nucleotide sequence: TGTGCCAGCAGCGTAGACGGAGGGGGGGGCACCGGGGAGCTGTTTTTT. This gives the protein CASSVDGGGGTGELFF. The chain has TRBV9 and TRBJ2-2; TRBD2 might be the D (7 bases). Trimming left V 0 bases short and J 4 bases short, with 13 bases between. The CDR3 has 16 residues. Germline-derived CDR1 and CDR2 are SGDLS and YYNGEE.

This clonotype occurred many times. This rearrangement joins TRBV12-3 or TRBV12-4 to TRBJ1-1; TRBD1 aligns across 7 bases. The junction had 7 bases not matched to a gene; V was cut back by 2 bases and J by 7 bases. This CDR3 has 14 amino acids. The CDR3 region has the DNA TGTGCCAGCAGTTTACGCGCGGGACAGCATGAAGCTTTCTTT. Translation gives CASSLRAGQHEAFF.

The J gene is TRBJ2-1, the V gene TRBV20-1, with D possibly called TRBD1 or TRBD2 (6 bases each). This CDR3 has 16 residues. In germline, CDR1 is DFQATT, CDR2 SNEGSKA (reference sequence). V was shortened by 6 bases and J by 1 base, with 19 bases between the two germline ends. For the CDR3, the DNA is TGCAGTGCCCTAGCCTCCGGGGGCCGGTCCTACAATGAGCAGTTCTTC. Translated, it gives CSALASGGRSYNEQFF.

This clonotype was counted ten times or more. The chain employs TRBV10-1 and TRBJ2-5; D is unresolved. Germline V CDR1 and CDR2: WNHNN, SYGVQD (reference sequence). The CDR3 is 13 amino acids. V lost 3 bases and J lost 3, with 8 bases in between. CDR3 DNA: TGCGCCAGCAGTGATTCCTTAAAAGAGACCCAGTACTTC. This sequence encodes CASSDSLKETQYF.

This clonotype was detected ten times or more. The rearrangement uses TRBV27 and TRBJ1-1; 8 bases line up with TRBD1. Germline CDR1 reads MNHEY; CDR2 reads SMNVEV (reference sequence). The CDR3 extends over 14 amino acids. The V segment lost 6 bases and the J segment 10 bases; nucleotides outside the gene matches: 13. This CDR3 reads CASRTAGRGRGAFF. CDR3 DNA sequence: TGTGCCAGCAGAACAGCCGGCAGGGGGCGCGGAGCTTTCTTT.

This clonotype was seen repeatedly, ten times or more. The V and J genes are TRBV4-1 and TRBJ1-1, with D tentatively TRBD1 (5 bases). The CDR3 loop spans 15 amino acids. Germline V gene sequence: CDR1 MGHRA, CDR2 YSYEKL. Trimming pared 6 bases from V and 3 bases from J, leaving 17 bases between. The CDR3 protein is CASRPPASGDTEAFF. The CDR3 DNA reads TGCGCCAGCAGGCCCCCGGCCTCGGGGGACACTGAAGCTTTCTTT.

This clonotype was seen a handful of times. The chain has TRBV18 and TRBJ2-7, with D hard to call. Germline lookup yields CDR1 KGHSH and CDR2 LQKENI. This CDR3 contains 13 residues. V lost 1 base and J lost 3, with 7 bases in between. The chain's CDR3 is CASSPLPGYEQYF. Here the CDR3 DNA reads TGTGCCAGCTCACCACTGCCCGGCTACGAGCAGTACTTC.

This clonotype was detected a few times. The J gene is TRBJ1-3, the V gene TRBV30, with TRBD1 identical over 7 bases. The CDR3 has 13 residues. The ends lost 3 bases at V and 13 bases at J; junction bases unmatched: 12. The germline V gene encodes CDR1 GTSNPN and CDR2 SVGIG (reference sequence). This CDR3 is CAWRATRQGGIYF. The CDR3 coding sequence is TGTGCCTGGAGAGCTACCCGTCAGGGGGGTATATATTTT.

The genes are TRBV6-1 and TRBJ1-1; weak D call: TRBD1 (5 bases). V was clipped by 6 bases and J by 4 bases, with 15 bases between them. The CDR3 totals 14 residues. Germline assignment: CDR1 MNHNS and CDR2 SASEGT. The CDR3 spells CASRSRGEGTEAFF. The CDR3 DNA is TGTGCCAGCAGGAGCCGGGGCGAAGGCACTGAAGCTTTCTTT.

J is TRBJ2-5 and V is TRBV5-1; D possibly uses TRBD1 or TRBD2 (6 bases each). Germline V gene lookup returns CDR1 SGHRS and CDR2 YFSETQ. This CDR3 comprises 13 residues. V lost 6 bases, J lost 5 bases, and 14 bases lay in between. CDR3 amino acids: CASTRGGLETQYF. The CDR3 coding sequence is TGCGCCAGCACCAGAGGGGGGCTGGAGACCCAGTACTTC.